A selection of T cell receptor beta chains follows, all from one sample in a study of T cell responses to AZD1222 COVID-19 vaccine. The protocol was immunoSEQ multiplex PCR, while the TCRdb copy is restricted to in-frame clones and leaves out a portion. The sample yields some 130,000 clones, 89% seen once. Material: peripheral blood, obtained on day 0 of AZD1222 vaccination. These receptor sequences come from an adult in good health. Both conserved end residues are part of each CDR3. D genes are given only for firm matches. Rows give clone size only sometimes, using once, few, many, or a class for an expanded clone.

V gene	clone size	D gene	J gene	CDR3 protein	CDR3 DNA
TRBV9	-	TRBD1	TRBJ1-4	CASSEGTATNEKLFF	TGTGCCAGCAGCGAGGGGACAGCAACTAATGAAAAACTGTTTTTT
TRBV7-2	-	-	TRBJ1-3	CASSVRGDKSGNTIYF	TGTGCCAGCAGCGTTAGGGGGGACAAATCTGGAAACACCATATATTTT
TRBV9	-	-	TRBJ1-1	CASSVAPPLAGVNTEAFF	TGTGCCAGCAGCGTAGCCCCCCCACTGGCGGGGGTTAACACTGAAGCTTTCTTT
TRBV3-1/TRBV3-2	-	TRBD2	TRBJ2-3	CASSRAGGSTDTQYF	TGTGCCAGCAGCCGGGCGGGGGGGAGCACAGATACGCAGTATTTT
TRBV10-1	-	-	TRBJ2-3	CASSEGLMHSDTQYF	TGCGCCAGCAGTGAAGGCCTGATGCATTCAGATACGCAGTATTTT
TRBV6-5	-	-	TRBJ1-5	CASSPIGQPQHF	TGTGCCAGCAGCCCGATCGGTCAGCCCCAGCATTTT
TRBV5-1	-	TRBD1	TRBJ2-2	CASSTGTGGAAGELFF	TGCGCCAGCAGCACCGGGACAGGGGGCGCGGCCGGGGAGCTGTTTTTT
TRBV7-6	-	-	TRBJ1-4	CASSLENAVEKLFF	TGTGCCAGCAGCCTCGAGAACGCGGTTGAAAAACTGTTTTTT
TRBV2	-	TRBD2	TRBJ2-5	CASSADLTSGANEETQYF	TGTGCCAGCAGTGCTGACCTTACTAGCGGAGCCAATGAGGAGACCCAGTACTTC
TRBV30	few	-	TRBJ1-3	CAWTLAKLFSGNTIYF	TGTGCCTGGACCTTAGCCAAATTATTCTCTGGAAACACCATATATTTT
TRBV5-4	-	-	TRBJ1-2	CASSNGGNRDRGAGYTF	TGTGCCAGCAGCAATGGGGGCAACAGGGACCGAGGAGCTGGCTACACCTTC
TRBV7-2	-	TRBD1	TRBJ1-6	CASSSNKGDRWNSPLHF	TGTGCCAGCAGCTCCAACAAGGGGGACAGGTGGAATTCACCCCTCCACTTT
TRBV29-1	once	-	TRBJ2-5	CSVDPAQETQYF	TGCAGCGTTGATCCAGCGCAAGAGACCCAGTACTTC
TRBV20-1	-	-	TRBJ1-2	CSAEPPGGYTF	TGCAGTGCTGAACCCCCCGGTGGCTACACCTTC
TRBV30	-	TRBD2	TRBJ2-2	CAWSADWPSGGRELFF	TGTGCCTGGAGTGCCGACTGGCCTAGCGGGGGCAGGGAGCTGTTTTTT
TRBV6-2/TRBV6-3	-	-	TRBJ1-2	CASSYGTNGYTF	TGTGCCAGCAGTTATGGTACGAATGGCTACACCTTC
TRBV19	-	-	TRBJ2-7	CASSGLNEQYF	TGTGCCAGTTCGGGACTGAACGAGCAGTACTTC
TRBV5-4	few	-	TRBJ1-1	CASSEGVSTEAFF	TGTGCCAGCAGTGAGGGGGTGTCTACTGAAGCTTTCTTT
TRBV13	-	-	TRBJ2-3	CASSFGGAGDTQYF	TGTGCCAGCAGCTTTGGGGGGGCCGGAGATACGCAGTATTTT
TRBV28	-	TRBD1	TRBJ1-2	CASSDRGRDGYTF	TGTGCCAGCAGCGACAGGGGGCGCGATGGCTACACCTTC
TRBV9	once	-	TRBJ1-1	CASSAGEAFF	TGTGCCAGCAGCGCTGGGGAAGCTTTCTTT
TRBV5-1	-	-	TRBJ1-2	CASSSDTDRYGYTF	TGCGCCAGCAGCTCGGACACTGACCGCTATGGCTACACCTTC
TRBV7-9	once	-	TRBJ1-4	CASSSFEKLFF	TGTGCCAGCAGCTCATTTGAAAAACTGTTTTTT
TRBV3-1/TRBV3-2	once	-	TRBJ1-1	CASSQDRSMNTEAFF	TGTGCCAGCAGTCAAGACAGAAGCATGAACACTGAAGCTTTCTTT
TRBV7-2	-	-	TRBJ2-5	CASSLVATHQETQYF	TGTGCCAGCAGCTTAGTAGCGACCCATCAAGAGACCCAGTACTTC
TRBV9	-	-	TRBJ2-1	CASSADYNEQFF	TGTGCCAGCAGCGCCGACTACAATGAGCAGTTCTTC
TRBV6-5	-	-	TRBJ1-1	CASRDFTEAFF	TGTGCCAGCAGGGACTTCACTGAAGCTTTCTTT
TRBV9	-	-	TRBJ1-6	CASSVDWRANSPLHF	TGTGCCAGCAGCGTAGATTGGAGGGCGAATTCACCCCTCCACTTT
TRBV19	-	-	TRBJ2-6	CASGMSFGANVLTF	TGTGCCAGTGGGATGTCCTTTGGGGCCAACGTCCTGACTTTC
TRBV2	-	-	TRBJ2-7	CASLERSSYEQYF	TGTGCCAGCTTAGAAAGGAGCTCCTACGAGCAGTACTTC
TRBV10-3	-	-	TRBJ1-5	CAISEYSNQPQHF	TGTGCCATCAGTGAGTATAGCAATCAGCCCCAGCATTTT
TRBV2	few	-	TRBJ1-1	CASSEYGRNTEAFF	TGTGCCAGCAGTGAATACGGCCGGAACACTGAAGCTTTCTTT
TRBV5-8	-	-	TRBJ1-1	CASSLRTEAFF	TGTGCCAGCAGCTTACGAACTGAAGCTTTCTTT
TRBV6-6	-	-	TRBJ1-2	CASSYSRGNYGYTF	TGTGCCAGCAGTTACTCGAGAGGGAACTATGGCTACACCTTC
TRBV15	-	-	TRBJ1-1	CATDVDGKNTEAFF	TGTGCCACGGATGTAGACGGGAAGAACACTGAAGCTTTCTTT
TRBV6-5	-	-	TRBJ2-1	CASTRGGDGNEQFF	TGTGCCAGCACCAGGGGGGGGGACGGCAATGAGCAGTTCTTC
TRBV5-6	-	TRBD1	TRBJ1-1	CASSFQGVGTEAFF	TGTGCCAGCAGCTTCCAGGGGGTGGGCACTGAAGCTTTCTTT
TRBV19	-	TRBD1	TRBJ2-6	CASSTHPTGDYIF	TGTGCCAGTAGTACCCATCCGACAGGGGATTACATCTTC
TRBV6-4	-	-	TRBJ2-2	CASSDSIRRAVATGELFF	TGTGCCAGCAGTGACTCAATTCGTAGGGCCGTCGCGACCGGGGAGCTGTTTTTT
TRBV6-5	-	TRBD1	TRBJ1-1	CASSYRGQGASEAFF	TGTGCCAGCAGTTACCGCGGACAGGGGGCATCTGAAGCTTTCTTT
TRBV19	few	TRBD1	TRBJ1-6	CASSIQGQGLTRGWNSPLHF	TGTGCCAGTAGTATCCAGGGACAGGGCCTGACTCGGGGTTGGAATTCACCCCTCCACTTT
TRBV6-5	-	-	TRBJ1-2	CASLSAYGYTF	TGTGCCTCACTGTCCGCTTATGGCTACACCTTC
TRBV4-3	-	-	TRBJ2-1	CASSQDGYNEQFF	TGCGCCAGCAGCCAAGATGGCTACAATGAGCAGTTCTTC
TRBV4-3	-	-	TRBJ1-2	CASSFATGPGYTF	TGCGCCAGCAGCTTTGCGACTGGACCTGGCTACACCTTC
TRBV6-5	-	-	TRBJ1-1	CASSYSTTHTEAFF	TGTGCCAGCAGTTACTCTACGACCCACACTGAAGCTTTCTTT
TRBV30	-	-	TRBJ1-2	CAWSGQHYGYTF	TGTGCCTGGAGTGGACAGCACTATGGCTACACCTTC
TRBV6-5	-	TRBD1	TRBJ2-3	CASRRTGGADTQYF	TGTGCCAGCAGACGGACAGGGGGCGCAGATACGCAGTATTTT
TRBV6-6	-	TRBD1	TRBJ2-7	CASSPSPGQAPSYEQYF	TGTGCCAGCAGTCCCTCCCCCGGACAGGCGCCTTCCTACGAGCAGTACTTC
TRBV18	-	TRBD1	TRBJ1-2	CASSPDRGNYGYTF	TGTGCCAGCTCACCGGACAGGGGGAACTATGGCTACACCTTC
TRBV30	-	-	TRBJ1-3	CAWSSLGGTIYF	TGTGCCTGGAGTTCCTTGGGGGGCACCATATATTTT
TRBV3-1/TRBV3-2	-	-	TRBJ1-2	CASSQVSYGYTF	TGTGCCAGCAGCCAAGTGAGCTATGGCTACACCTTC
TRBV28	-	TRBD1	TRBJ1-4	CASSLGGYGTGREKLFF	TGTGCCAGCAGTTTGGGGGGTTATGGGACAGGGCGAGAAAAACTGTTTTTT
TRBV5-1	-	-	TRBJ1-5	CASSLVEGQPQHF	TGCGCCAGCAGCTTGGTGGAGGGGCAGCCCCAGCATTTT